These 12 T cell receptor beta chains share one sample of origin, sequenced in a study of CD8+ T cells in alopecia areata. RNA, once extracted, was reverse transcribed into cDNA for use as the sequencing template. Clones were read by immunoSEQ multiplex PCR, and TCRdb kept only the in-frame ones, dropping some. The table shows 95,000 to 150,000 clones, with under 65% occurring only once. Noted treatment: oral pan-JAK inhibitor, 5-10 mg twice daily. The sample here was CD4+ T cells sorted from blood, taken at week 4, from a patient treated with tofacitinib. These TCRs come from a human donor with alopecia areata.

The genes are TRBV14 and TRBJ1-2; a possible D gene is TRBD1 (5 bases). With 1 base removed from V and 4 bases from J, the gap between germline ends came to 13 bases. Germline-derived CDR1 and CDR2 are SGHDN and FVKESK. CDR3 size: 15 residues. Written as DNA, the CDR3 is TGTGCCAGCAGCCAAGTTCAGGGTTCCCCCTATGGCTACACCTTC. Translation: CASSQVQGSPYGYTF.

This clone has a handful of counts. The chain recombines TRBV25-1 with TRBJ2-7; 8 bases line up with TRBD1. V shed 3 bases, J shed 2 bases, and the junction held 6 bases outside the gene matches. This CDR3 has 15 amino acids. Germline V gene sequence: CDR1 MGHDK, CDR2 SYGVNS. CDR3 coding DNA: TGTGCCAGCAGTGACTCACGGACAGGGCCCTACGAGCAGTACTTC. Amino acids: CASSDSRTGPYEQYF.

The V and J genes are TRBV5-1 and TRBJ1-2; tentative D call: TRBD1 (5 bases). The CDR3 consists of 14 residues. The V gene lost 0 bases and the J gene lost 7 bases, with 13 bases spanning the gap. In germline, CDR1 is SGHRS, CDR2 YFSETQ. CDR3 protein: CASSLDGARGGYTF. The DNA of the CDR3 is TGCGCCAGCAGCTTGGATGGGGCCCGGGGTGGCTACACCTTC. The full variable domain, completed using reference TRBV5-1 and TRBJ1-2, is KAGVTQTPRYLIKTRGQQVTLSCSPISGHRSVSWYQQTPGQGLQFLFEYFSETQRNKGNFPGRFSGRQFSNSRSEMNVSTLELGDSALYLCASSLDGARGGYTFGSGTRLTVV.

V usage is TRBV7-2 and J usage is TRBJ2-3; D call uncertain. V shed 4 bases and J shed 0 bases, with 8 bases lying between them. This CDR3 has 14 amino acids. CDR1 and CDR2 (germline): SGHTA, FQGNSA. The CDR3 DNA follows: TGTGCCAGCAGCTCTGACTGGAGCACAGATACGCAGTATTTT. It translates to CASSSDWSTDTQYF.

The chain has TRBV27 and TRBJ2-1; no clear D. V gave up 5 bases and J gave up 0 bases, with 11 bases separating them. The CDR3 consists of 15 residues. Per germline, CDR1 MNHEY and CDR2 SMNVEV (reference sequence). The CDR3 sequence is CASSPSKSSYNEQFF. The CDR3 DNA is TGTGCCAGCAGTCCATCGAAAAGCTCCTACAATGAGCAGTTCTTC.

The chain is built from TRBV6-1 and TRBJ2-1; maybe TRBD1 (5 bases). The CDR3 is made up of 13 amino acids. Germline-derived CDR1 and CDR2 are MNHNS and SASEGT. V gave up 6 bases and J gave up 3 bases, with 9 bases separating them. The chain's CDR3 is CASRLQVYNEQFF. The CDR3 DNA reads TGTGCCAGCAGGCTACAGGTCTACAATGAGCAGTTCTTC.

V gene TRBV4-2 combines with J gene TRBJ1-1, with a weak D call TRBD1 (6 bases). Germline V lookup: CDR1 LGHNA, CDR2 YNFKEQ. Trimming pared 5 bases from V and 3 bases from J, leaving 13 bases between. This CDR3 region has 14 residues. The chain's CDR3 is CASSAGVIDTEAFF. Here the CDR3 DNA reads TGTGCCAGCAGCGCAGGGGTTATCGACACTGAAGCTTTCTTT.

V is TRBV18 and J is TRBJ2-7, with D tentatively TRBD1 or TRBD2 (5 bases each). CDR1 and CDR2 from the germline V gene are KGHSH and LQKENI. The CDR3 covers 16 residues. Trimming stripped 0 bases from V and 2 bases from J, with 14 bases between. CDR3 DNA sequence: TGTGCCAGCTCACCACCACTTTCCGGGGCCCCCTACGAGCAGTACTTC. It codes for CASSPPLSGAPYEQYF.

V and J are TRBV5-1 and TRBJ2-2; possibly TRBD1 for D (5 bases). Germline V gene sequence: CDR1 SGHRS, CDR2 YFSETQ. Trimming stripped 7 bases from V and 3 bases from J, with 16 bases between. The CDR3 length is 15 residues. The CDR3, as DNA: TGCGCCAGCCGGAGATCAGGGCAGGACACCGGGGAGCTGTTTTTT. The encoded protein is CASRRSGQDTGELFF.

This clone was recorded a few times. This chain links TRBV5-1 with TRBJ2-5; no definite D call. Germline V gives CDR1 SGHRS, CDR2 YFSETQ. Trimming left V 2 bases short and J 2 bases short, with 7 bases between. This CDR3 is 13 amino acids long. This CDR3 is CASSFREQETQYF. Written as DNA, the CDR3 is TGCGCCAGCAGCTTCAGAGAGCAAGAGACCCAGTACTTC.

The chain recombines TRBV10-3 with TRBJ1-6, with a tentative D call TRBD1 (5 bases). Trimming left V 3 bases short and J 7 bases short, with 13 bases between. This CDR3 comprises 15 residues. The germline V gene encodes CDR1 ENHRY and CDR2 SYGVKD. The CDR3 sequence is CAISEWRGENSPLHF. DNA of the CDR3: TGTGCCATCAGTGAATGGAGGGGCGAGAATTCACCCCTCCACTTT.

The chain uses TRBV19 and TRBJ1-5; tentative D call: TRBD1 (6 bases). Germline assignment: CDR1 LNHDA and CDR2 SQIVND (reference sequence). The CDR3 is 13 amino acids. With 10 bases removed from V and 4 bases from J, the gap between germline ends came to 14 bases. In DNA form, the CDR3 reads TGTGCCACCATAGGACAGAATAATCAGCCCCAGCATTTT. This encodes CATIGQNNQPQHF.